The T cell receptor (beta chain) under discussion was sequenced for a study of B cell selection in AIRE deficiency. Trimming removed 5 bases from V and 4 bases from J; junction bases left unmatched: 9. The germline CDR1 and CDR2 sequences are MDHEN and SYDVKM. The CDR3 length is 15 residues. As regards this clone: Its specificity is unknown.

Broader study findings: Of approximately 4,000 shared Treg TCRbeta sequences, 25% to 40% were healthy-only, about 8.6% patient-only.

Per the original data handling: Patients' conventional T cells yielded roughly 1.2x10^5 distinct TCRbeta sequences; donors' around 130,000. Here immunoSEQ multiplex PCR was the method, and the copy in TCRdb shows in-frame clones only, minus some. That table furnishes V, J and clone size, whereas the DNA furnished D and trimming. Of fewer than 30,000 clones listed, approximately 97% are singletons. Sorting defined conventional CD4 T cells as CD4+CD127+. The source material was conventional CD4+ T cells sorted from PBMCs. The TCR sequence derives from a human donor with AIRE deficiency. J is TRBJ2-3 and V is TRBV28, with TRBD1 identical over 7 bases. The CDR3 loop is CASSTWTGTADTQYF. The CDR3 DNA sequence: TGTGCCAGCAGTACGTGGACAGGCACTGCAGATACGCAGTATTTT.